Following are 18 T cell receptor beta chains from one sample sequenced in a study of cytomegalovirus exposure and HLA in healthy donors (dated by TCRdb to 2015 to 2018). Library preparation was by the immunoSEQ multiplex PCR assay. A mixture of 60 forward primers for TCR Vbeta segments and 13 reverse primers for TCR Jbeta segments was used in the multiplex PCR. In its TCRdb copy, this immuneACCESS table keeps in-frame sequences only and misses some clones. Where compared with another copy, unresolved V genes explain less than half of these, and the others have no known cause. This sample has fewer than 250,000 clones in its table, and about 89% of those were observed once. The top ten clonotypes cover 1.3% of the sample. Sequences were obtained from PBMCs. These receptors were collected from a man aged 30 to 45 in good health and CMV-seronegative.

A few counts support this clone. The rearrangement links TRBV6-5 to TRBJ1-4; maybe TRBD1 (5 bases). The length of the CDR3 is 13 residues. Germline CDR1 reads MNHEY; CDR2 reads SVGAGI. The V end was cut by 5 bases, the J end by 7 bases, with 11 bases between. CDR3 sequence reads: CASSPRQSEKLFF. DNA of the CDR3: TGTGCCAGCAGTCCGCGACAGAGTGAAAAACTGTTTTTT.

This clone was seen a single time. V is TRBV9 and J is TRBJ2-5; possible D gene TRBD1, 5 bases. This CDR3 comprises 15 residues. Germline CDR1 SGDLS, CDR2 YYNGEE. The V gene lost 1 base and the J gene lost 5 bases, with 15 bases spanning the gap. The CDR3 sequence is CASSVFGRASETQYF. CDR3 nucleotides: TGTGCCAGCAGCGTATTCGGCAGGGCATCGGAGACCCAGTACTTC. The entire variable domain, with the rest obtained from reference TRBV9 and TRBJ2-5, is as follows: DSGVTQTPKHLITATGQRVTLRCSPRSGDLSVYWYQQSLDQGLQFLIQYYNGEERAKGNILERFSAQQFPDLHSELNLSSLELGDSALYFCASSVFGRASETQYFGPGTRLLVL.

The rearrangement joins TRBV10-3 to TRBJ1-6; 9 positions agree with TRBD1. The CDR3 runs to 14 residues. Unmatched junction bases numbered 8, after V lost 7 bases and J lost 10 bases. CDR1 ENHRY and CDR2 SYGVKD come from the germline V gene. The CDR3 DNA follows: TGTGCCATCAATCCGGGACAGGGAGGATCACCCCTCCACTTT. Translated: CAINPGQGGSPLHF.

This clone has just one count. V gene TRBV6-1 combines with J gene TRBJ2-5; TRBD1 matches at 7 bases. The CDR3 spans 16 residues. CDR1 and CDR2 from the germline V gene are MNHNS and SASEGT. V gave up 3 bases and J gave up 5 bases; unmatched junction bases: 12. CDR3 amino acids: CASSERSRGWRETQYF. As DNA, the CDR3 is TGTGCCAGCAGTGAGCGAAGCAGGGGGTGGAGGGAGACCCAGTACTTC.

The CDR3 loop is CASSMGGTVSYNEQFF. As DNA, the CDR3 is TGTGCCAGTAGTATGGGGGGAACCGTCTCCTACAATGAGCAGTTCTTC. The chain carries TRBV19 and TRBJ2-1; possible D gene TRBD2, 6 bases. CDR1 is LNHDA, CDR2 SQIVND, per germline (reference sequence). The CDR3 covers 16 residues. V shed 3 bases and J shed 0 bases, with 12 bases lying between them.

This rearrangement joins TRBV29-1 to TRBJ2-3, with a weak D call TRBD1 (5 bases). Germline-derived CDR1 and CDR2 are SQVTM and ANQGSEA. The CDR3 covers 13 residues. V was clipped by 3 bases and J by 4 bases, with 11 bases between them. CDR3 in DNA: TGCAGCGTTGAGGAGCAGGGTCCAGATACGCAGTATTTT. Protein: CSVEEQGPDTQYF.

CDR3 DNA: TGCAGCGTTGGAGAAGGGGCCTACGAGCAGTACTTC. The encoded protein is CSVGEGAYEQYF. The V and J genes are TRBV29-1 and TRBJ2-5; TRBD1 is a possible D gene (5 bases). The tail of the sequence fits TRBJ2-7 better, so the J call may be wrong. This CDR3 has 12 amino acids. The germline CDR1 and CDR2 sequences are SQVTM and ANQGSEA.

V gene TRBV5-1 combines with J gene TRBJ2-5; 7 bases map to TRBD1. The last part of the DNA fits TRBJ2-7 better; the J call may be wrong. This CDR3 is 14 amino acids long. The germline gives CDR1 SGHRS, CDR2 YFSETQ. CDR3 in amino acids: CASSFRDSRYEQYF. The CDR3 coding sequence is TGCGCCAGCAGCTTCAGGGACAGCCGATACGAGCAGTACTTC.

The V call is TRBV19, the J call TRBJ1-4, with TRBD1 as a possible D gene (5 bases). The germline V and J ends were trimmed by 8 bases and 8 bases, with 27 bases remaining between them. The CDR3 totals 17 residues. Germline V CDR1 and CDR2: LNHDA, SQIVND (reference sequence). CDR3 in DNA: TGTGCCAGTCATAACTCAATGGGGAAAGGGGATGAAGAAAAACTGTTTTTT. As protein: CASHNSMGKGDEEKLFF.

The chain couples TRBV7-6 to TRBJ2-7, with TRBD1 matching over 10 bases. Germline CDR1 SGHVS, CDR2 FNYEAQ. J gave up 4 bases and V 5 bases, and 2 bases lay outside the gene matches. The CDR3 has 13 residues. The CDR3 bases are TGTGCCAGCAGCCCGGGACAGGGGTACGAGCAGTACTTC. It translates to CASSPGQGYEQYF.

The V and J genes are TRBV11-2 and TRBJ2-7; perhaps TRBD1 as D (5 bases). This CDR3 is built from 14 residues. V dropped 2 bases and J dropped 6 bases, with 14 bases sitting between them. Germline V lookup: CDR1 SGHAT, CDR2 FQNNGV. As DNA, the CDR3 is TGTGCCAGCAGCTTATCTCAGGGTTCCGGCGAGCAGTACTTC. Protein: CASSLSQGSGEQYF. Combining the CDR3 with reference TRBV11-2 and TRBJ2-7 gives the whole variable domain EAGVAQSPRYKIIEKRQSVAFWCNPISGHATLYWYQQILGQGPKLLIQFQNNGVVDDSQLPKDRFSAERLKGVDSTLKIQPAKLEDSAVYLCASSLSQGSGEQYFGPGTRLTVT.

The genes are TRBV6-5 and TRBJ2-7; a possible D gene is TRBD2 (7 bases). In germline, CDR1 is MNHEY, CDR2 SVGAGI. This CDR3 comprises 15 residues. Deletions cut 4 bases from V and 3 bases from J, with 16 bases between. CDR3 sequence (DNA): TGTGCCAGCAGTTCCTTGTCGGGGGGCGGCTACGAGCAGTACTTC. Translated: CASSSLSGGGYEQYF.

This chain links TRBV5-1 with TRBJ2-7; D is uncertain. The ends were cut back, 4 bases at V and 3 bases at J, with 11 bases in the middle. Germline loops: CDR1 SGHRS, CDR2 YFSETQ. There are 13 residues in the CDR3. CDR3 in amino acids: CASSTDGDYEQYF. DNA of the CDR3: TGCGCCAGCAGCACTGACGGAGACTACGAGCAGTACTTC.

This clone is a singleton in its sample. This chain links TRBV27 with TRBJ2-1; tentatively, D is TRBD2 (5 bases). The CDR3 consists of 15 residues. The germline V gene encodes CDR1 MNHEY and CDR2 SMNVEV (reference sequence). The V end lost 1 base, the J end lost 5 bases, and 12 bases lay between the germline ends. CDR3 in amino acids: CASSLWETNDNEQFF. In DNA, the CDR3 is TGTGCCAGCAGTTTATGGGAGACCAACGACAATGAGCAGTTCTTC.

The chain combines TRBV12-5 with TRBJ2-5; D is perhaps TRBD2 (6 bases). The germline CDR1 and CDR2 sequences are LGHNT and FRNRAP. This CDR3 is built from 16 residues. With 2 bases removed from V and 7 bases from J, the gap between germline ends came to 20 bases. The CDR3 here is CASGLLVRGSPRTQYF. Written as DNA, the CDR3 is TGTGCTAGTGGTTTGTTGGTGCGGGGCTCACCACGGACCCAGTACTTC. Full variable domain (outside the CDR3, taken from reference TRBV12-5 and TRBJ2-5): DARVTQTPRHKVTEMGQEVTMRCQPILGHNTVFWYRQTMMQGLELLAYFRNRAPLDDSGMPKDRFSAEMPDATLATLKIQPSEPRDSAVYFCASGLLVRGSPRTQYFGPGTRLLVL.

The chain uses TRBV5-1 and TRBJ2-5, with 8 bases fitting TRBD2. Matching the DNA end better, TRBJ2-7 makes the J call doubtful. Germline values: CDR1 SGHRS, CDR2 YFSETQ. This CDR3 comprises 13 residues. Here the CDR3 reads CASSYGGAYEQYF. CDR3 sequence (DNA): TGCGCCAGCAGCTACGGGGGGGCGTACGAGCAGTACTTC.

CDR3 amino acids: CASSSGGAAGAEYNEQFF. The CDR3 DNA is TGTGCCAGCAGCTCCGGGGGGGCGGCGGGAGCCGAGTACAATGAGCAGTTCTTC. The chain employs TRBV7-4 and TRBJ2-1, with 8 bases aligning to TRBD2. CDR1 and CDR2 from the germline V gene are SGHVT and SQSDAQ. The V and J ends lost 4 bases and 4 bases, in that order; junction bases with no gene match: 15. This CDR3 has 18 amino acids.

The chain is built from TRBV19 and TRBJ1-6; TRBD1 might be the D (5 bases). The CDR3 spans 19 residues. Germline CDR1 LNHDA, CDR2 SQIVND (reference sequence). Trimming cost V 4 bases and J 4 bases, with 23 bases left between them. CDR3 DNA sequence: TGTGCCAGTAGTACGGGACTTCAAGGGAGCGTGCTTTATAATTCACCCCTCCACTTT. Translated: CASSTGLQGSVLYNSPLHF.